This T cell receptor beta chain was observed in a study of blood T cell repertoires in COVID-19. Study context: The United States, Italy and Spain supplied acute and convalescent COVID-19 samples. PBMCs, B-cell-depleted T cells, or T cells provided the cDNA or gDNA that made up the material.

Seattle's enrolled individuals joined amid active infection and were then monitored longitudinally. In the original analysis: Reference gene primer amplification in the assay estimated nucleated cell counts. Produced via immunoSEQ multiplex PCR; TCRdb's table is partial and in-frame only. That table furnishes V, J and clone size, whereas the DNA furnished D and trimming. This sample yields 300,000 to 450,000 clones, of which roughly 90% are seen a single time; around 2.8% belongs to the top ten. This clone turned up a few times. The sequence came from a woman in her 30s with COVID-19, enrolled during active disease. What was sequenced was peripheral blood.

The CDR3 sequence is CASSLGGEGNTIYF. CDR3 coding DNA: TGTGCCAGCAGCTTGGGTGGGGAGGGAAACACCATATATTTT. This chain links TRBV5-4 with TRBJ1-3, with D unclear. Trimming removed 0 bases from V and 4 bases from J, with 8 bases in between. Germline CDR1 SGHNT, CDR2 YYREEE (reference sequence). The CDR3 sequence is 14 residues long.